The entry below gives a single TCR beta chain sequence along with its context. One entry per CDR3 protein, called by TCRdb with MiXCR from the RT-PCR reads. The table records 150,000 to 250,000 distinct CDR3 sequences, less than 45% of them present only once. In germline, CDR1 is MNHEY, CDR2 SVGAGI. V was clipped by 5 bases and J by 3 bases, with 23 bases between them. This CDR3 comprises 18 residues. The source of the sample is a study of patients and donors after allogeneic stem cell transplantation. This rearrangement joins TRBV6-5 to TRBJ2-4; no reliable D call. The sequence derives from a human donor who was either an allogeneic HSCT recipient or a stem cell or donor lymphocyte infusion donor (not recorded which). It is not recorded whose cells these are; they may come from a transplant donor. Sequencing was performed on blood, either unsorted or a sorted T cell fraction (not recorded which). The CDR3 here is CASSMAPDSLMVKNIQYF. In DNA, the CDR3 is TGTGCCAGCAGTATGGCCCCTGACTCCCTTATGGTCAAAAACATTCAGTACTTC.